A selection of T cell receptor beta chains follows, all from one sample in a study of blood T cell repertoires in COVID-19. This table comes from immunoSEQ multiplex PCR, and its TCRdb copy is limited to in-frame clones, with some not included. The sample consists of tens of thousands of clones, around nine tenths of them appearing once. The material sequenced was peripheral blood. Receptor source: a woman aged 55-70 years with COVID-19, enrolled during active disease. CDR3s include the opening cysteine and the closing phenylalanine or tryptophan. The D gene is left open where the match is weak. Expanded clones are given a class, and other clones once, few, many or no size at all.

D,size,J,V,DNA,CDR3
NA,NA,TRBJ2-3,TRBV20-1,TGCAGTGCTAGTGGCGGGCCGGACACAGATACGCAGTATTTT,CSASGGPDTDTQYF
NA,NA,TRBJ1-2,TRBV24-1,TGTGCCACCAGTGACCCCCTAGTTCATGGCTACACCTTC,CATSDPLVHGYTF
TRBD2,NA,TRBJ2-3,TRBV6-2/TRBV6-3,TGTGCCAGCAGTTACACTAGCGGGAGCACAGATACGCAGTATTTT,CASSYTSGSTDTQYF
TRBD2,NA,TRBJ2-2,TRBV28,TGTGCCAGCAGTTTGCCGACAGCGTCCGGGGGGGACACCGGGGAGCTGTTTTTT,CASSLPTASGGDTGELFF
NA,NA,TRBJ2-7,TRBV19,TGTGCCAGTAGTATTATCTACTTAGAGCAGTACTTC,CASSIIYLEQYF
TRBD1,NA,TRBJ1-5,TRBV28,TGTGCCAGCAGCCCATCTGGACAGGGGCGGACTCAGCCCCAGCATTTT,CASSPSGQGRTQPQHF
NA,NA,TRBJ2-1,TRBV29-1,TGCAGCGTTGCCCTTCTTGATGAGCAGTTCTTC,CSVALLDEQFF
NA,NA,TRBJ1-1,TRBV5-1,TGCGCCAGCAGCGCGGGACTTTTGAACACTGAAGCTTTCTTT,CASSAGLLNTEAFF
NA,once,TRBJ1-4,TRBV28,TGTGCCAGCAGCCCCGGCGGGTCTTCTCGCGGAAAACTGTTTTTT,CASSPGGSSRGKLFF
NA,few,TRBJ1-4,TRBV28,TGTGCCAGCATGGTCACAAATGAAAAACTGTTTTTT,CASMVTNEKLFF
NA,NA,TRBJ2-2,TRBV7-9,TGTGCCAGCAGTTTTGGGCGGGCGGGTCGAATCACCGGGGAGCTGTTTTTT,CASSFGRAGRITGELFF
TRBD1,once,TRBJ1-5,TRBV28,TGTGCCAGCAGTTTCACAGGGGGCTCTCAGCCCCAGCATTTT,CASSFTGGSQPQHF
TRBD2,NA,TRBJ2-5,TRBV9,TGTGCCAGCAGCAGCTACGGCGGGGGAGAGACCCAGTACTTC,CASSSYGGGETQYF
TRBD1,NA,TRBJ1-5,TRBV12-3/TRBV12-4,TGTGCCAGCAGTAGGACAGGGGGTCAGCCCCAGCATTTT,CASSRTGGQPQHF
NA,NA,TRBJ2-7,TRBV11-3,TGTGCCAGCAGCCGAACGACAGGTACCTACGAGCAGTACTTC,CASSRTTGTYEQYF
TRBD1,NA,TRBJ1-6,TRBV18,TGTGCCAGCTCACCCCGGGACAGTGTTCTCAATTCACCCCTCCACTTT,CASSPRDSVLNSPLHF
NA,NA,TRBJ1-2,TRBV10-2,TGCGCCAGCAGTGAGTCGTCCGACAGGCGGCGTGGCTACACCTTC,CASSESSDRRRGYTF
NA,once,TRBJ2-1,TRBV7-3,TGTGCCAGCAGCTTACTCGGGGGTAGCTCCTACAATGAGCAGTTCTTC,CASSLLGGSSYNEQFF
TRBD2,NA,TRBJ2-5,TRBV25-1,TGTGCCAGCAGTGAATGGACTAGCGGGATCCAAGAGACCCAGTACTTC,CASSEWTSGIQETQYF
NA,NA,TRBJ1-4,TRBV9,TGTGCCAGCAGCCCCCGGGGGTCGAACTATGAAAAACTGTTTTTT,CASSPRGSNYEKLFF
TRBD1,NA,TRBJ2-7,TRBV7-7,TGTGCTAGCAGCTACGGACAGGGGGACGAGCAGTACTTC,CASSYGQGDEQYF
NA,NA,TRBJ2-7,TRBV4-2,TGTGCCAGCAGCTTCGGTCTTAGTTACGAGCAGTACTTC,CASSFGLSYEQYF
TRBD2,NA,TRBJ2-3,TRBV11-2,TGTGCCAGCAGCCCGGGACTAGCGGGAGTAGATACGCAGTATTTT,CASSPGLAGVDTQYF
NA,NA,TRBJ1-1,TRBV28,TGTGCCAGCAGTTTTTCCAGGGTGAACACTGAAGCTTTCTTT,CASSFSRVNTEAFF